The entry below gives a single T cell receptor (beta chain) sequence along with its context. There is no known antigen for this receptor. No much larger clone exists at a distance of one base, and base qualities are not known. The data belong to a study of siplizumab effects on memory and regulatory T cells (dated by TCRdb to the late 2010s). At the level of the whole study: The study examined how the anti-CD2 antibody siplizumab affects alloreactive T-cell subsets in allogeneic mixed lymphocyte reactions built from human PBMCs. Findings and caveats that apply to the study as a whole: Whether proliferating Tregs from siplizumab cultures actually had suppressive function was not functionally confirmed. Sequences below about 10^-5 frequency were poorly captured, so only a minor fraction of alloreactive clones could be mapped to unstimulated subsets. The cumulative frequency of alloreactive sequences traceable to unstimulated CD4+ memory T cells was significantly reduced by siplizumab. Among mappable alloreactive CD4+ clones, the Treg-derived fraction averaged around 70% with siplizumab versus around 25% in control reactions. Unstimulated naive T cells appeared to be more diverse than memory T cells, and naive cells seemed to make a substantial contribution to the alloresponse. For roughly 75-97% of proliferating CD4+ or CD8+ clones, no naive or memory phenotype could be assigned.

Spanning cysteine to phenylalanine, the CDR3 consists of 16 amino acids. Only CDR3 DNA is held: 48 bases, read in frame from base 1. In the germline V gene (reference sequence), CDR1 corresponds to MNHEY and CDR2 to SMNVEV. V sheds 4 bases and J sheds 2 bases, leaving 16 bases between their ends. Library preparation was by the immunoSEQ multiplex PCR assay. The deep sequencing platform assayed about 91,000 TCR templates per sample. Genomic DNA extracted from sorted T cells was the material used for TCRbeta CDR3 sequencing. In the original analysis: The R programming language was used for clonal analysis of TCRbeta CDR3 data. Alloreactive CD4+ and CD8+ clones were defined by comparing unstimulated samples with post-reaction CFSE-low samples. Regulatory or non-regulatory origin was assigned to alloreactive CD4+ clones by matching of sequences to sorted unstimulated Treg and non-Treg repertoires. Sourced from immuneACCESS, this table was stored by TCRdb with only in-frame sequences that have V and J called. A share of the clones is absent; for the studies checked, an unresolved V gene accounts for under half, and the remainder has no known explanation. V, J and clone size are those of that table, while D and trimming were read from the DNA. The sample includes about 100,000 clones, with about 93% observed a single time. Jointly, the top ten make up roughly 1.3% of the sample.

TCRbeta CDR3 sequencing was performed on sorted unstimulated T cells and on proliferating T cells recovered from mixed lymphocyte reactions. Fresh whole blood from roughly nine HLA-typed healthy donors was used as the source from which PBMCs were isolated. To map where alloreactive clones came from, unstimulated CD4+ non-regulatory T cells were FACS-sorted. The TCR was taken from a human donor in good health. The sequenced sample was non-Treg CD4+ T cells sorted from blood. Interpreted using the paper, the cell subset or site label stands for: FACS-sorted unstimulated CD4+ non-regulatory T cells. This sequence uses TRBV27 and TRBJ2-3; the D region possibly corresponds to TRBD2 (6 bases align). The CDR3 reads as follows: CASSSPRESYTDTQYF. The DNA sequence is TGTGCCAGCAGTTCTCCCCGGGAGAGTTACACAGATACGCAGTATTTT.